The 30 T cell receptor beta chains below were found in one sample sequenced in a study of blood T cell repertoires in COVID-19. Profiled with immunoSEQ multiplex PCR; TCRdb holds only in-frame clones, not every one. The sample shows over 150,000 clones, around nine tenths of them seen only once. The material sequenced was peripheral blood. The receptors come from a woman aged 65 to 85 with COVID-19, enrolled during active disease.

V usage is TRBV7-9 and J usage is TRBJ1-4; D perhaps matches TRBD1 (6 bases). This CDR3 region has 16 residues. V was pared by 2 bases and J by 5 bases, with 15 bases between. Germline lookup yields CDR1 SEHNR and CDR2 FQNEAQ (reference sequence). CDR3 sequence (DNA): TGTGCCAGCAGCTTATTATCCGACAGGCTCAATGAAAAACTGTTTTTT. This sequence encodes CASSLLSDRLNEKLFF.

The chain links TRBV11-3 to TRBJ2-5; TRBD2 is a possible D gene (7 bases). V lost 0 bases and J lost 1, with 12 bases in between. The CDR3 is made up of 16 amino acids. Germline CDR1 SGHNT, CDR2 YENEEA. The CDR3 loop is CASSLEGGGVQETQYF. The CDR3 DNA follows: TGTGCCAGCAGCTTAGAAGGGGGAGGGGTCCAAGAGACCCAGTACTTC.

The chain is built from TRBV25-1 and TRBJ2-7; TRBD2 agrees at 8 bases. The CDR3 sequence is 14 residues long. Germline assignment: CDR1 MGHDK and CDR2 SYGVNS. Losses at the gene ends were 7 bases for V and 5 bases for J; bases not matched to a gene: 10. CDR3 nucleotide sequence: TGTGCCAGCAATCGAGCGGGAGCTGCCCACGAGCAGTACTTC. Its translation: CASNRAGAAHEQYF.

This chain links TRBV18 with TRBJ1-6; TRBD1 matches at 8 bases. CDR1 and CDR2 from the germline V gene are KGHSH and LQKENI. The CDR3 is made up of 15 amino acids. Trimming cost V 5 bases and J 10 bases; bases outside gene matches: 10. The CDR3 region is CASSEQGEVYSPLHF. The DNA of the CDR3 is TGTGCCAGCTCAGAACAGGGGGAAGTATACTCACCCCTCCACTTT.

The CDR3 DNA sequence: TGTGCCAGCAGTTTCAGGGCAGGGGTCAATTCACCCCTCCACTTT. It encodes CASSFRAGVNSPLHF. The chain combines TRBV28 with TRBJ1-6; perhaps TRBD1 as D (6 bases). The CDR3 loop spans 15 amino acids. Trimming stripped 3 bases from V and 7 bases from J, with 13 bases between. CDR1 MDHEN and CDR2 SYDVKM come from the germline V gene.

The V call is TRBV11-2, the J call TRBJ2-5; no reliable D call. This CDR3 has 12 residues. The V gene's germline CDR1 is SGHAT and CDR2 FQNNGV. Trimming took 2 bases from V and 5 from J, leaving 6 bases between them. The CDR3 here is CASSLFGETQYF. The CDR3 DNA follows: TGTGCCAGCAGCTTATTCGGGGAGACCCAGTACTTC.

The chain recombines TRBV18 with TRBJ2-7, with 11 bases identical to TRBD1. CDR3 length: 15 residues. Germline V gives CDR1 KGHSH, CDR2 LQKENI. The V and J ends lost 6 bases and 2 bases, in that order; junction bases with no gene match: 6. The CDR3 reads CASSTRDRGTYEQYF. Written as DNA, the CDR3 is TGTGCCAGCTCCACCCGGGACAGGGGGACCTACGAGCAGTACTTC.

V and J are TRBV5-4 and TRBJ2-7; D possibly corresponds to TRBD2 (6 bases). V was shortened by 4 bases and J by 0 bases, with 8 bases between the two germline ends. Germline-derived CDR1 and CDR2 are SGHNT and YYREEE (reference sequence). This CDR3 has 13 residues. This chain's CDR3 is CASSRGTSYEQYF. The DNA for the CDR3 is TGTGCCAGCAGCCGGGGGACCTCCTACGAGCAGTACTTC.

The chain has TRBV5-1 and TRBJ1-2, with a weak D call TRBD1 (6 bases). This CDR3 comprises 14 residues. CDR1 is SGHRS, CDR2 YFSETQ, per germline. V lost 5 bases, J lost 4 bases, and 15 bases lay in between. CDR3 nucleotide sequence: TGCGCCAGCAGATCCGGGGGGGGCCGCTATGGCTACACCTTC. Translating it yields CASRSGGGRYGYTF. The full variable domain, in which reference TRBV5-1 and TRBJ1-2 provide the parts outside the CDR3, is KAGVTQTPRYLIKTRGQQVTLSCSPISGHRSVSWYQQTPGQGLQFLFEYFSETQRNKGNFPGRFSGRQFSNSRSEMNVSTLELGDSALYLCASRSGGGRYGYTFGSGTRLTVV.

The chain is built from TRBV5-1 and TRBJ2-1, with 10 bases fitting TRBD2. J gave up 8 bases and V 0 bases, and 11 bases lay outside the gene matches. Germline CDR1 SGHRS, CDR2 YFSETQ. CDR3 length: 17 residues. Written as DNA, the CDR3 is TGCGCCAGCAGCTTGGGAGCTAGCGGGAGTGTATTCTATGAGCAGTTCTTC. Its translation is CASSLGASGSVFYEQFF.

The DNA for the CDR3 is TGTGCCAGCAGTTTGACAGGGAGCTACGAGCAGTACTTC. Encoded protein: CASSLTGSYEQYF. The chain combines TRBV6-5 with TRBJ2-7; 7 bases match TRBD1. Germline values: CDR1 MNHEY, CDR2 SVGAGI. The CDR3 has 13 amino acids. Trimming removed 4 bases from V and 3 bases from J; junction bases left unmatched: 3.

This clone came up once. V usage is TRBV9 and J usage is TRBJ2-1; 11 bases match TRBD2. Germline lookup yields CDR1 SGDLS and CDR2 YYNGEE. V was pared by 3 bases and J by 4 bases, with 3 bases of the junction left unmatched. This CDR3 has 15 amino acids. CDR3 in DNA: TGTGCCAGCAGCGCGGGACTAGCGGAGTACAATGAGCAGTTCTTC. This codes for CASSAGLAEYNEQFF.

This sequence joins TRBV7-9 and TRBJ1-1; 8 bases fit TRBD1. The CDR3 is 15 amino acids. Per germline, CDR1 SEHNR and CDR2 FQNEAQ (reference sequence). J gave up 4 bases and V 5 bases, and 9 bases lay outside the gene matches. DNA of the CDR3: TGTGCCAGCAGCACCCGGACAGGGAGGGTCACTGAAGCTTTCTTT. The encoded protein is CASSTRTGRVTEAFF.

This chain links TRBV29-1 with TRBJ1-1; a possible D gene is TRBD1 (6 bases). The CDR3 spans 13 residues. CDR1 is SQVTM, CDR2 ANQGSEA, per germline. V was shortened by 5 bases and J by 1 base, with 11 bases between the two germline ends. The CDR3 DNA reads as TGCAGCGTTCAGACACAGGGGAACACTGAAGCTTTCTTT. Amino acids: CSVQTQGNTEAFF.

The chain's CDR3 is CASSGQGPSQPQHF. The CDR3 nucleotides are TGTGCCAGCAGTGGACAGGGCCCCAGTCAGCCCCAGCATTTT. V gene TRBV28 combines with J gene TRBJ1-5; 8 nucleotides agree with TRBD1. The CDR3 loop spans 14 amino acids. V was pared by 5 bases and J by 6 bases, with 6 bases of the junction left unmatched. The germline gives CDR1 MDHEN, CDR2 SYDVKM. Filled out from reference TRBV28 and TRBJ1-5, the complete variable domain reads DVKVTQSSRYLVKRTGEKVFLECVQDMDHENMFWYRQDPGLGLRLIYFSYDVKMKEKGDIPEGYSVSREKKERFSLILESASTNQTSMYLCASSGQGPSQPQHFGDGTRLSIL.

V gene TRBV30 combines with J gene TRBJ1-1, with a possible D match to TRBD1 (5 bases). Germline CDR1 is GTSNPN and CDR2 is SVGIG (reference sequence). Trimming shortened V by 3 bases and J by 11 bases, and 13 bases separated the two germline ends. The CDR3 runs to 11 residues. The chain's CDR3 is CAWRRGFEAFF. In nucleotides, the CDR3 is TGTGCCTGGAGGCGGGGGTTTGAGGCTTTCTTT.

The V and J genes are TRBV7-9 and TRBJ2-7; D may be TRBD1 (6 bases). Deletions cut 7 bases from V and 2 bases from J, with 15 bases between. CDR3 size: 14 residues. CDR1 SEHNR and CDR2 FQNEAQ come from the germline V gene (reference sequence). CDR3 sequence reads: CASIPPGVPYEQYF. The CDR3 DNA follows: TGTGCCAGCATACCACCAGGGGTCCCCTACGAGCAGTACTTC. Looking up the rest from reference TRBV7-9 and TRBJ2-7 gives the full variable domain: DTGVSQNPRHKITKRGQNVTFRCDPISEHNRLYWYRQTLGQGPEFLTYFQNEAQLEKSRLLSDRFSAERPKGSFSTLEIQRTEQGDSAMYLCASIPPGVPYEQYFGPGTRLTVT.

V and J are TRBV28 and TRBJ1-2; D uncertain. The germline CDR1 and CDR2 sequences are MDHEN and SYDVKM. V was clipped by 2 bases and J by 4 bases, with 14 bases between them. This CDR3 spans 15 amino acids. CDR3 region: CASSLGANSGYGYTF. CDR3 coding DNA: TGTGCCAGCAGTTTAGGAGCAAACTCGGGCTATGGCTACACCTTC.

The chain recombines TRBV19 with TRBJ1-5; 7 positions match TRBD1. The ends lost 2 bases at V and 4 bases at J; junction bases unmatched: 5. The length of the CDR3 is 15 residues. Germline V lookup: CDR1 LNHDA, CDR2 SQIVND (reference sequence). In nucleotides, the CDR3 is TGTGCCAGTAGTATAACAGGGGTCGGTAATCAGCCCCAGCATTTT. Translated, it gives CASSITGVGNQPQHF.

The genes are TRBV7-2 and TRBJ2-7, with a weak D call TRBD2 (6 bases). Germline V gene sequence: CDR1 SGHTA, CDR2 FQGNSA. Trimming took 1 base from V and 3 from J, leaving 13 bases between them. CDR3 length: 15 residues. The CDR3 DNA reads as TGTGCCAGCAGCTTAGGTGCGTCGGGGGTCTACGAGCAGTACTTC. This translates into CASSLGASGVYEQYF.

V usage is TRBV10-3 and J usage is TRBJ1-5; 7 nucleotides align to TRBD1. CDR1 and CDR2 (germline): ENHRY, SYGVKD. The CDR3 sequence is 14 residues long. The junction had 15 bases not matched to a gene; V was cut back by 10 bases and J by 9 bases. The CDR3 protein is CATGDMAGGRPQHF. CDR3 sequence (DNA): TGTGCCACTGGGGACATGGCAGGGGGACGGCCCCAGCATTTT.

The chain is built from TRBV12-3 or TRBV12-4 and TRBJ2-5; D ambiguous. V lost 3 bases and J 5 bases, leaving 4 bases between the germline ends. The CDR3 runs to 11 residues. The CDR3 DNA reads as TGTGCCAGCAGTTTTTCGGAGACCCAGTACTTC. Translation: CASSFSETQYF.

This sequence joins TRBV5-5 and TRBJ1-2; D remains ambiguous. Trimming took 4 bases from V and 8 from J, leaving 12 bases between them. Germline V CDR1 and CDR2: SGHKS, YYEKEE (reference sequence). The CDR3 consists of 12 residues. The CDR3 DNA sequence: TGTGCCAGCAGCATCATGGCAGGAGGCTACACCTTC. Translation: CASSIMAGGYTF.

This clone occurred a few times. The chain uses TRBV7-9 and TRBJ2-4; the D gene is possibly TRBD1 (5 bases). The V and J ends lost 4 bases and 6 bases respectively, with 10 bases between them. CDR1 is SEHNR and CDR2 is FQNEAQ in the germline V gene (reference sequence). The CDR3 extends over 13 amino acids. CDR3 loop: CASSSDTANIQYF. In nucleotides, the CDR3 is TGTGCCAGCAGCTCGGACACAGCAAACATTCAGTACTTC.

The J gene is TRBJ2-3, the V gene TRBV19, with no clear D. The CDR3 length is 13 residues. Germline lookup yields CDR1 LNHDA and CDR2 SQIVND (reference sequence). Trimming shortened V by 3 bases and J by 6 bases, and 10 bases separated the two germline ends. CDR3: CASSMVGEDTQYF. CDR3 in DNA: TGTGCCAGTAGTATGGTTGGAGAGGATACGCAGTATTTT. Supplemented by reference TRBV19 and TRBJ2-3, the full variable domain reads DGGITQSPKYLFRKEGQNVTLSCEQNLNHDAMYWYRQDPGQGLRLIYYSQIVNDFQKGDIAEGYSVSREKKESFPLTVTSAQKNPTAFYLCASSMVGEDTQYFGPGTRLTVL.

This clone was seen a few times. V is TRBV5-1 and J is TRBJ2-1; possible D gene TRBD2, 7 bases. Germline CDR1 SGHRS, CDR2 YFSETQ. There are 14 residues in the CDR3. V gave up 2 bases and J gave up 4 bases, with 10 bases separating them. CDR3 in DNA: TGCGCCAGCAGCTTAGAGGGGGGGTACAATGAGCAGTTCTTC. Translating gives CASSLEGGYNEQFF.

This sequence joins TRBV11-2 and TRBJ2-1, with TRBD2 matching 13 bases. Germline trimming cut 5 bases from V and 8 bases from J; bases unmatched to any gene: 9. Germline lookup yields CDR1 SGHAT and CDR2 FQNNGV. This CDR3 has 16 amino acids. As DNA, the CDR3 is TGTGCCAGCAGCCCGCGGACTAGCGGGAGTCGGGATGAGCAGTTCTTC. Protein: CASSPRTSGSRDEQFF.

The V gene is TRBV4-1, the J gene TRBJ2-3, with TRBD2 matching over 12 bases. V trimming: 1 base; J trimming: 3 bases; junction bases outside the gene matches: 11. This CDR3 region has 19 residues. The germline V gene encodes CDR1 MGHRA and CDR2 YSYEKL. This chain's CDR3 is CASSQVPLAGGRRTDTQYF. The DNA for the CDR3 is TGCGCCAGCAGCCAAGTCCCTCTAGCGGGAGGGAGGCGTACAGATACGCAGTATTTT.

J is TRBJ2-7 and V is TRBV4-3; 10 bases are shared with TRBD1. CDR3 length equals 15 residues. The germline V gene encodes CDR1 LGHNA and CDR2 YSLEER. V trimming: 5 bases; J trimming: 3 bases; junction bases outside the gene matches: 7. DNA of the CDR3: TGCGCCAGCAGCTTGCGGACAGGGGGTGGCTACGAGCAGTACTTC. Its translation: CASSLRTGGGYEQYF.

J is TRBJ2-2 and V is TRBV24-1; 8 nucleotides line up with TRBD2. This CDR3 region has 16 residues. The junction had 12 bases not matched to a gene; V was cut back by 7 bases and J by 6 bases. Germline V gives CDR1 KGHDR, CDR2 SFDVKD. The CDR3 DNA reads TGTGCCACCAGGGAAACGGCCGGGAGGGCCCCCGGGGAGCTGTTTTTT. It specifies CATRETAGRAPGELFF.